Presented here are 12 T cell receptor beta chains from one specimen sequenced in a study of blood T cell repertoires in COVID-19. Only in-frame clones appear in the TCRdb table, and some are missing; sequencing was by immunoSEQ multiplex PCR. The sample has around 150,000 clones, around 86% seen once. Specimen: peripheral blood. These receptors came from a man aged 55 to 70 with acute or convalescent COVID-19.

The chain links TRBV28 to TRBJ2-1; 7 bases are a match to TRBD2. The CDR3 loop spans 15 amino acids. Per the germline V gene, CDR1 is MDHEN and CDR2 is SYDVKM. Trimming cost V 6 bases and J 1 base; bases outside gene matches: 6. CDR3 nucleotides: TGTGCCAGCAGGCTGGGGGGGGGTTCCTACAATGAGCAGTTCTTC. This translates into CASRLGGGSYNEQFF.

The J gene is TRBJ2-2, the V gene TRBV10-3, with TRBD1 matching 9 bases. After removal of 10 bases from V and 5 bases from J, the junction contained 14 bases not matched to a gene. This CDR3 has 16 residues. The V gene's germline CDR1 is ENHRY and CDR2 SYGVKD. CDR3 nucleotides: TGTGCCACCTCTGTACAGGGGGCTTTGGAGACCGGGGAGCTGTTTTTT. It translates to CATSVQGALETGELFF.

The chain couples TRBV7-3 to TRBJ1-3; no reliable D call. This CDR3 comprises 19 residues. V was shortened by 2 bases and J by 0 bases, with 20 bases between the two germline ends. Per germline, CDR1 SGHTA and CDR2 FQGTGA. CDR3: CASSLWAPPGVSSGNTIYF. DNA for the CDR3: TGTGCCAGCAGCTTATGGGCCCCCCCCGGCGTGAGCTCTGGAAACACCATATATTTT.

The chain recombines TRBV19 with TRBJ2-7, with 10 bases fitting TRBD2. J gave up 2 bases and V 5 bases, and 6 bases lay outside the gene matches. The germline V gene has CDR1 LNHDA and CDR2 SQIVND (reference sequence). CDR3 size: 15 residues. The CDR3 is CASSETGTSAYEQYF. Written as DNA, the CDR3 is TGTGCCAGTAGTGAGACCGGGACTAGCGCCTACGAGCAGTACTTC.

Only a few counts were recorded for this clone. CDR3 in amino acids: CASSLEGRGNAGANVLTF. Written as DNA, the CDR3 is TGTGCCAGCAGCCTCGAGGGCAGGGGAAACGCTGGGGCCAACGTCCTGACTTTC. The chain has TRBV7-3 and TRBJ2-6; a possible D gene is TRBD1 (6 bases). Germline loops: CDR1 SGHTA, CDR2 FQGTGA. Between the trimmed V and J ends, which lost 5 bases and 2 bases, there was a span of 19 bases. The CDR3 totals 18 residues.

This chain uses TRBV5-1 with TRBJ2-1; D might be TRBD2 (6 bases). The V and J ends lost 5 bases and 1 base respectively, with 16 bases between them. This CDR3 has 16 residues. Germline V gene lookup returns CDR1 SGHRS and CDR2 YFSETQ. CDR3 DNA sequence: TGCGCCAGCAGTCTGCTAGGAGGAGGGTCCTACAATGAGCAGTTCTTC. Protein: CASSLLGGGSYNEQFF.

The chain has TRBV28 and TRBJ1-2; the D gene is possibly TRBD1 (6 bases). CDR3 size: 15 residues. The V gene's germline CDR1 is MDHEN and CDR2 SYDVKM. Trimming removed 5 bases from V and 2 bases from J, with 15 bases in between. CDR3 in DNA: TGTGCCAGCAGTCCGTCCACAGGGCCCAACTATGGCTACACCTTC. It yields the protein CASSPSTGPNYGYTF.

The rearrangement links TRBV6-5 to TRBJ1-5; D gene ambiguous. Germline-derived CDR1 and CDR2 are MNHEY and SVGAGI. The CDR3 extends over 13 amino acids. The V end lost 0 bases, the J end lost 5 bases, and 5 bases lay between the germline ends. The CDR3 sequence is CASSYSRYQPQHF. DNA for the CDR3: TGTGCCAGCAGTTACTCGAGGTATCAGCCCCAGCATTTT.

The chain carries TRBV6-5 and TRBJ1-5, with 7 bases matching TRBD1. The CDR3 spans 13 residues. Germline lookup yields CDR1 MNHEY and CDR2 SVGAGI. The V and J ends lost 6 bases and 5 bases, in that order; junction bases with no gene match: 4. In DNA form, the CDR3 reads TGTGCCAGCAGACGACAGGGCGATCAGCCCCAGCATTTT. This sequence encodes CASRRQGDQPQHF.

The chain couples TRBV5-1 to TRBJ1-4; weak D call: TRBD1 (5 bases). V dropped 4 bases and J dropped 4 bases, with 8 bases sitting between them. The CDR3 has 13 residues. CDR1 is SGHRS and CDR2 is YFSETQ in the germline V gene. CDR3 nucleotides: TGCGCCAGCAGCAGTCAGGGTAATGAAAAACTGTTTTTT. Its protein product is CASSSQGNEKLFF.

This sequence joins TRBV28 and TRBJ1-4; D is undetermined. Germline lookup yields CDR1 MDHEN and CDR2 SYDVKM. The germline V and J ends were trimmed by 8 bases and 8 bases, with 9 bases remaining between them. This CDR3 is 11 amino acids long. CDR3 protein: CASLTGEKLFF. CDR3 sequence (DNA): TGTGCCAGCTTGACTGGAGAAAAACTGTTTTTT.

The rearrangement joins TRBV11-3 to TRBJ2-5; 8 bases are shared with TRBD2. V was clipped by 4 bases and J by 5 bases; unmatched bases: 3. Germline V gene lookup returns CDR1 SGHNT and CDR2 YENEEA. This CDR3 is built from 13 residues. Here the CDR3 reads CASSSGTRETQYF. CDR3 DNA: TGTGCCAGCAGCTCCGGGACTAGGGAGACCCAGTACTTC.